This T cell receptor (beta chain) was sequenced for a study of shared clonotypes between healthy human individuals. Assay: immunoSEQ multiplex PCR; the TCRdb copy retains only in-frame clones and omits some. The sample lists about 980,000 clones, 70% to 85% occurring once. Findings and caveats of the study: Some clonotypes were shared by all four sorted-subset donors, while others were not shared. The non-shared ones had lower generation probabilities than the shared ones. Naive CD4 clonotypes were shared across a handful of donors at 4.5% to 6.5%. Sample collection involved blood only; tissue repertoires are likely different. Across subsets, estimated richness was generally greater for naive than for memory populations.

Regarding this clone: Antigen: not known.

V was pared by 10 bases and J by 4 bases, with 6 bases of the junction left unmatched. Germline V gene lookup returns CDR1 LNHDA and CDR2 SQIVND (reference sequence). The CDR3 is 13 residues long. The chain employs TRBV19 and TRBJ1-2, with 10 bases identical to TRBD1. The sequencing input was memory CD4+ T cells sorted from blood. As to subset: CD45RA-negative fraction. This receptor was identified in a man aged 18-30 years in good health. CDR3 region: CATRTGGGYGYTF. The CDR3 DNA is TGTGCCACTCGGACAGGGGGAGGCTATGGCTACACCTTC.